The TCR beta chain described here comes from a study of T cells in Graves' hyperthyroidism and ophthalmopathy. Findings and limits, study-wide: Blood also held most thyroid clonotypes expanded beyond 0.001. Before onset, by a median of approximately 5.9 months, the model predicted ophthalmopathy.

Orbital computed tomography and thyroid ultrasound, together with serum TRAb and thyroxine and clinical symptoms, were used for diagnoses. As to this clonotype: As yet, its antigen is unknown.

RNA transcripts were the template for amplifying TCR beta CDR3 regions. A first-round RT-PCR of the TCR CDR3 used the HTBI primer set. TCRdb analysed the multiplex PCR reads with MiXCR anew, one entry per CDR3 protein. The table has approximately 720,000 distinct CDR3 sequences, roughly a sixth seen once. The CDR3 has 13 amino acids. V was pared by 1 base and J by 5 bases, with 11 bases between. Germline CDR1 reads SQVTM; CDR2 reads ANQGSEA. This clonotype was sampled from a woman aged 50 to 65 with Graves' hyperthyroidism that later progressed to Graves' ophthalmopathy. Specimen: blood. This chain connects TRBV29-1 to TRBJ2-5, with TRBD2 as a possible D gene (5 bases). CDR3: CSVEVSGGETQYF. DNA for the CDR3: TGCAGCGTTGAAGTGAGTGGCGGGGAGACCCAGTACTTC.